This T cell receptor (beta chain) was sequenced during a study of T-cell reconstitution after alpha-beta-depleted transplantation in children. Findings and caveats of the study: From surviving recipient T cells and thymic progenitors came the high day-60 TCRbeta diversity observed in some patients. It was newly produced T cells that mostly accounted for T-cell counts and diversity one year after transplant.

By share of the sample, this clonotype is medium-sized. Its antigen remains unknown. Molecular barcoding with unique molecular identifiers was used for the TCRbeta library. MiXCR, applied by TCRdb to the PCR reads, yields one record per CDR3 protein. The sample lists about 6,800 distinct CDR3 sequences, more than 15% occurring once. V was shortened by 0 bases and J by 5 bases, with 17 bases between the two germline ends. CDR1 MNHEY and CDR2 SVGAGI come from the germline V gene. This CDR3 has 16 residues. The receptor was isolated from a boy aged 2 to 10 with acute lymphoblastic leukemia, due to receive a stem cell transplant. The sequenced sample was PBMCs, obtained before TCRalphabeta/CD19-depleted stem cell transplant. The chain uses TRBV6-5 and TRBJ2-7; D perhaps matches TRBD1 (6 bases). CDR3 region: CASSYSPDSFYHEQYF. CDR3 bases: TGTGCCAGCAGTTACTCGCCGGACAGCTTCTACCACGAGCAGTACTTC.